Included here is one T cell receptor beta chain sequence, with context. Axillary draining lymph nodes of breast cancer patients supplied the node samples. The data are from a study of breast tumors, draining lymph nodes, adjacent tissues. TCRdb redid the calling of the multiplex PCR reads with MiXCR, one entry per CDR3 protein. Of 150,000 to 200,000 distinct CDR3 sequences in the sample, about 30% are singletons; the top ten hold around 4.5%. The CDR3 covers 16 residues. With 3 bases clipped from V and 2 bases from J, the junction kept 6 bases outside the gene matches. Germline V gives CDR1 SNHLY, CDR2 FYNNEI.

The clonotype originates from a female donor with breast cancer. Some clones in this sample may be carry-over from other donors' samples. The specimen sequenced was axillary lymph node tissue. This chain links TRBV2 with TRBJ2-3, with 9 bases identical to TRBD2. The CDR3 region is CASSEGGGGATDTQYF. The CDR3 DNA follows: TGTGCCAGCAGTGAGGGGGGCGGGGGGGCCACAGATACGCAGTATTTT. The complete variable domain, with remaining parts taken from reference TRBV2 and TRBJ2-3, reads EPEVTQTPSHQVTQMGQEVILRCVPISNHLYFYWYRQILGQKVEFLVSFYNNEISEKSEIFDDQFSVERPDGSNFTLKIRSTKLEDSAMYFCASSEGGGGATDTQYFGPGTRLTVL.